Included here is one TCR beta chain sequence, with context. In the same sample, other DNA sequences code for this CDR3. Germline CDR1 GTSNPN, CDR2 SVGIG (reference sequence). The V gene end was trimmed by 2 bases and the J gene end by 4 bases; junction bases not matched to a gene: 2. This CDR3 contains 13 residues. The data stem from a study of Ad26.COV2.S vaccination and SARS-CoV-2 variants. The method was immunoSEQ multiplex PCR; TCRdb's version includes in-frame clones alone and lacks a portion of them. The sample shows 440,000 or so clones, about 88% of them seen only once. Treatment: some 20 received Ad26.COV2.S at low or high dose, single or two shots; about 5 received placebo; per-sample allocation not given. Repertoires come from day 63 after the first vaccine or placebo injection.

The receptor was isolated from a person between 18 and 65 years old who received the Ad26.COV2.S COVID-19 vaccine or a placebo. V usage is TRBV30 and J usage is TRBJ1-5; TRBD1 agrees at 7 bases. The source was peripheral blood, collected in a trial of Ad26.COV2.S vaccine versus placebo. The CDR3 here is CAWSRQGNQPQHF. CDR3 sequence (DNA): TGTGCCTGGAGTCGACAGGGAAATCAGCCCCAGCATTTT. The full variable domain, with the rest looked up from reference TRBV30 and TRBJ1-5, is SQTIHQWPATLVQPVGSPLSLECTVEGTSNPNLYWYRQAAGRGLQLLFYSVGIGQISSEVPQNLSASRPQDRQFILSSKKLLLSDSGFYLCAWSRQGNQPQHFGDGTRLSIL.